What follows are 3 T cell receptor beta chains derived from one specimen sequenced in a study of blood T cell repertoires in COVID-19. Sequencing was performed with immunoSEQ multiplex PCR; in TCRdb, only in-frame clones are kept and a portion is missing. The sample has about 87,000 clones, 70% to 90% seen once. The sample comprised peripheral blood. Receptors originate from a woman of 80 years or more with COVID-19, enrolled during active disease.

The J gene is TRBJ2-7, the V gene TRBV5-1, with D maybe TRBD1 (6 bases). The germline V gene encodes CDR1 SGHRS and CDR2 YFSETQ. The CDR3 contains 14 residues. Trimming took off 7 bases at V and 0 bases at J, with 14 bases between the two ends. Here the CDR3 reads CASGGGRGSYEQYF. DNA of the CDR3: TGCGCCAGCGGGGGTGGCAGGGGCTCCTACGAGCAGTACTTC.

To note about this clone: This sample also contains other DNA sequences that code for the same CDR3. V gene TRBV18 combines with J gene TRBJ2-5; D remains ambiguous. Germline CDR1 KGHSH, CDR2 LQKENI. The CDR3 is 14 residues long. Between the trimmed V and J ends, which lost 0 bases and 5 bases, there was a span of 10 bases. This chain's CDR3 is CASSPPSLPETQYF. The CDR3 DNA reads as TGTGCCAGCTCACCACCGAGTCTTCCGGAGACCCAGTACTTC.

The chain combines TRBV6-6 with TRBJ2-1, with D possibly being TRBD2 (6 bases). Trimming took off 5 bases at V and 6 bases at J, with 11 bases between the two ends. Looked up from germline, CDR1 is MNHNY and CDR2 is SVGAGI (reference sequence). CDR3 size: 13 residues. The CDR3, as DNA: TGTGCCAGCAGTAACCAGGGAGGCAATGAGCAGTTCTTC. It specifies CASSNQGGNEQFF.